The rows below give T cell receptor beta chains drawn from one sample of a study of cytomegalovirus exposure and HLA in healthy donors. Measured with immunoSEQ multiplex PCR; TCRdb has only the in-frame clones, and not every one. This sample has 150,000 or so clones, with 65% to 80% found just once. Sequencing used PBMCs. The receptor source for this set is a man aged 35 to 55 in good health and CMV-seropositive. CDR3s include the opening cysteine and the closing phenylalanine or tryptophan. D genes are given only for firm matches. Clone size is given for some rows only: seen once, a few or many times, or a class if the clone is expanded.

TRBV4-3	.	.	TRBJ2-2	TGCGCCAGCAGCCAAGCCTTCATCCGGGAGAAATACTTGGACGGGGAGCTGTTTTTT	CASSQAFIREKYLDGELFF
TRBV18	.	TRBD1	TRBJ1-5	TGTGCCAGCTCCCGCGGGACAGACAATCAGCCCCAGCATTTT	CASSRGTDNQPQHF
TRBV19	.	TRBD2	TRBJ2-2	TGTGCCAGTAGTTCTGAAGCCGTACTAGCGGGGTACACCGGGGAGCTGTTTTTT	CASSSEAVLAGYTGELFF
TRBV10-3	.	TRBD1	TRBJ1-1	TGTGCCATCAGTGCGACAGGGGTTCAGGCCACTGAAGCTTTCTTT	CAISATGVQATEAFF
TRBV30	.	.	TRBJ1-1	TGTGCCTGGAGTGTAGGCTTTAGCGCTGAAGCTTTCTTT	CAWSVGFSAEAFF
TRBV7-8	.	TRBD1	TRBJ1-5	TGTGCCAGCAGCTTAGGTGGGACAGGGAATCAGCCCCAGCATTTT	CASSLGGTGNQPQHF
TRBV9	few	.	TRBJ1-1	TGTGCCAGCAGCTCCCTGGCGGGGTCGGTTGGCACTGAAGCTTTCTTT	CASSSLAGSVGTEAFF
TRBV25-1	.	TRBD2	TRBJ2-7	TGTGCCAGCAGTGGGACTAGTCCCTACGAGCAGTACTTC	CASSGTSPYEQYF
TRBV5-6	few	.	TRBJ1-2	TGTGCCAGCAGCTTGGGAGCTAACTATGGCTACACCTTC	CASSLGANYGYTF
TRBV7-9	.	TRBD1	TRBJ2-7	TGTGCCAGCAGCCAGACAGGGAACGAGCAGTACTTC	CASSQTGNEQYF
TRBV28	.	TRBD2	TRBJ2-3	TGTGCCAGCAGTTTATTGGCCCTAGCGGCTAGCACAGATACGCAGTATTTT	CASSLLALAASTDTQYF
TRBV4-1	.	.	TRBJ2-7	TGCGCCAGCAGCCCCAACCTAGACTACGAGCAGTACTTC	CASSPNLDYEQYF
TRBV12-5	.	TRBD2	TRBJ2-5	TGTGCTAGTGCCCCGGGACTAGCGGGAGGGTGGGTGGAGACCCAGTACTTC	CASAPGLAGGWVETQYF
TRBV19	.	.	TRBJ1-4	TGTGCCAGTACCAAAAGGTCGGTGGGTGTCGGAGATGAAAAACTGTTTTTT	CASTKRSVGVGDEKLFF
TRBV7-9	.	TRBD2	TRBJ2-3	TGTGCCAGCAGCTTAGCGGAGCTGCGACTAGCGGGAGGTTCGCAGTATTTT	CASSLAELRLAGGSQYF
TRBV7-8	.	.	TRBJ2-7	TGTGCCAGCACCCATGCTGGGCCCCGCTACGAGCAGTACTTC	CASTHAGPRYEQYF
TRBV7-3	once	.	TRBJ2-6	TGTGCCAGCAGCCCCGGGGCTGGGGCCAACGTCCTGACTTTC	CASSPGAGANVLTF
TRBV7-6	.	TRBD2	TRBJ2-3	TGTGCCAGCAGCTTGTCTAGCGGGAGGGGTGATACGCAGTATTTT	CASSLSSGRGDTQYF
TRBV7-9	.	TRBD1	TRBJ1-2	TGTGCCAGCAGCTCCACGGACAGGGACGGTGGCTACACCTTC	CASSSTDRDGGYTF
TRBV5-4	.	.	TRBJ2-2	TGTGCCAGCAGCTTACCCGGGATTGGTAACACCGGGGAGCTGTTTTTT	CASSLPGIGNTGELFF
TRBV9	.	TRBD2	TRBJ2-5	TGTGCCAGCAGCCCGTGGACTAGCGGGAGAGGGTGGGGCCAAGAGACCCAGTACTTC	CASSPWTSGRGWGQETQYF
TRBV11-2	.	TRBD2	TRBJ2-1	TGTGCCAGCAGCTCGCTAGCGGGGGACTACAATGAGCAGTTCTTC	CASSSLAGDYNEQFF
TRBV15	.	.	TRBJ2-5	TGTGCCACCAGCCGCATAGTCGGCCAAGAGACCCAGTACTTC	CATSRIVGQETQYF
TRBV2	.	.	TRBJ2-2	TGTGCCAGCAGTGACGGGGGGGAGCTGTTTTTT	CASSDGGELFF
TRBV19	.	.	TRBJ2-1	TGTGCCAGTAGTACCGGAGCCAGCTCCTACAATGAGCAGTTCTTC	CASSTGASSYNEQFF
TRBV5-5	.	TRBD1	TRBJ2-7	TGTGCCAGCAGCGTCCCGGGACAGTCGGTCGAGCAGTACTTC	CASSVPGQSVEQYF
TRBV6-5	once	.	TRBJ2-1	TGTGCCAGCAGTTACACCGTTCCGGCAGGCGAGAGGTTCTTC	CASSYTVPAGERFF
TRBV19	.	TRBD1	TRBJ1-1	TGTGCCAGTATTAGGACAGGGGGCGGGTACACTGAAGCTTTCTTT	CASIRTGGGYTEAFF
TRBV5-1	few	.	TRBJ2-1	TGCGCCAGCAGCACCACTCGGGGTCCCTACAATGAGCAGTTCTTC	CASSTTRGPYNEQFF
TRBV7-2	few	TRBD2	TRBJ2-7	TGTGCCAGCAGCTTACTAGCGGGAAACGAGCAGTACTTC	CASSLLAGNEQYF
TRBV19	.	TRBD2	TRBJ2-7	TGTGCCAGTAGTGTCGAAACTAGCGGGAGCGTCTACGAGCAGTACTTC	CASSVETSGSVYEQYF
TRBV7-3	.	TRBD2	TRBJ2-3	TGTGCCAGCAGCCCCCTTAGCGGGAGTCCAGATACGCAGTATTTT	CASSPLSGSPDTQYF
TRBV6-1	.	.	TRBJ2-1	TGTGCCAGCAGTCTAAAGGCGGATGAGCAGTTCTTC	CASSLKADEQFF
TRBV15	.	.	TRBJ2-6	TGTGCCACCAGTATCGGAAAAGGGAAAAGCTCTGGGGCCAACGGCCTGACTTTC	CATSIGKGKSSGANGLTF
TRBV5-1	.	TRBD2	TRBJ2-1	TGCGCCAGCAGCTTGGCCATAGCGGGGAACAATGAGCAGTTCTTC	CASSLAIAGNNEQFF
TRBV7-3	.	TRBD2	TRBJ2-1	TGTGCCAGCAGCTTAAGCAGCGGGGGTTCCTACAATGAGCAGTTCTTC	CASSLSSGGSYNEQFF
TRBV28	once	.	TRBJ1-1	TGTGCCAGCAGAAAACAGATGAACACTGAAGCTTTCTTT	CASRKQMNTEAFF
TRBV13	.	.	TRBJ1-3	TGTGCCAGCAGCTGGAGCCGCTCTGGAAACACCATATATTTT	CASSWSRSGNTIYF
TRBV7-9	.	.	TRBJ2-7	TGTTCCAGCAGCTTACCAGGGTCCTACGAGCAGTACTTC	CSSSLPGSYEQYF
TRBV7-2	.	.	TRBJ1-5	TGTGCCAGCAGCTTCTCCGGGATCAATCAGCCCCAGCATTTT	CASSFSGINQPQHF
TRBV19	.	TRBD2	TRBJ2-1	TGTGCCAAAACCCAGGGGGAAGGCCCTAGCGGGGGCTACCCATCCTACAATGAGCAGTTCTTC	CAKTQGEGPSGGYPSYNEQFF
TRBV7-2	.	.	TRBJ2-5	TGTGCCAGCAGCTCGCGCGCCGGGGTGGAGACCCAGTACTTC	CASSSRAGVETQYF
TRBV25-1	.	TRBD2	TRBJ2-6	TGTGCCAGCTCTCGGACTAGCGGGAGCTCTGGGGCCAACGTCCTGACTTTC	CASSRTSGSSGANVLTF
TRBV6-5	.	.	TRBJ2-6	TGTGCCAGCAGTTACAGCCTTCGGGGGGCCAACGTCCTGACTTTC	CASSYSLRGANVLTF
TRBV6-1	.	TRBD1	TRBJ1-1	TGTGCCAGCAGTGACAGGGGGCACACTGAAGCTTTCTTT	CASSDRGHTEAFF
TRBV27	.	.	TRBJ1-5	TGTGCCAGCAGTCCAATCGGAACCCAGGGGTTCATACAGCCCCAGCATTTT	CASSPIGTQGFIQPQHF
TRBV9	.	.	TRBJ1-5	TGTGCCAGCAGCGTAGGGCAGGGGCGGCAGCCCCAGCATTTT	CASSVGQGRQPQHF
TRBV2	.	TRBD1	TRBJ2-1	TGTGCCAGCAGTGCAGAGCAGGGACAGGAGCAGTTCTTC	CASSAEQGQEQFF
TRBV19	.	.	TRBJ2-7	TGTGCCAGTAGTATTGGGCAGTCGGCAGCGGCTTCCTACGAGCAGTACTTC	CASSIGQSAAASYEQYF
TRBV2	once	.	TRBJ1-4	TGTGCCAGCATCAGGGAGGTCGATGAAAAACTGTTTTTT	CASIREVDEKLFF
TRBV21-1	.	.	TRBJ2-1	TGTGCCAGCGTGCCTAGCTCCCCCTTTGCGACGGGACATCCCTACAATGAGCAGTTCTTC	CASVPSSPFATGHPYNEQFF
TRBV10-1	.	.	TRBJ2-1	TGCGCCAGCAGTGAGTCTCGGGAGTACAATGAGCAGTTCTTC	CASSESREYNEQFF
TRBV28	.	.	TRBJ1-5	TGTGCCAGCAGTGGGGAGCAGCCCCAGCATTTT	CASSGEQPQHF
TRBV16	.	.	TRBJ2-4	TGTGCCAGCAGCCGAGGAGTAGGAGCCAAAAACATTCAGTACTTC	CASSRGVGAKNIQYF
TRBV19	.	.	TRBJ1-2	TGTGCCAGCGGACTCTTCACCTTTGGCTACACCTTC	CASGLFTFGYTF
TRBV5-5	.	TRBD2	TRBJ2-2	TGTGCCAGCGGACCTGGGACTAGTTCCGGGGAGCTGTTTTTT	CASGPGTSSGELFF
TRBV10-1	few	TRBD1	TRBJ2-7	TGCGCCAGCAGTGAGTCGGTGGGACAGGGGCAGTACTTC	CASSESVGQGQYF
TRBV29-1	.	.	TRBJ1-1	TGCAGCGTGGCCCCAAAGAGCGGATCCACTGAAGCTTTCTTT	CSVAPKSGSTEAFF